One T cell receptor (beta chain) is described in this entry. Caucasian, healthy and from Russia, the donors were aged between roughly 6 and 95. This sample is drawn from a study of blood T cells in healthy people across ages. A second PCR, run for about 7 to 11 cycles, used a sample-barcoded 5' primer plus a J-beta primer mix. TCRdb called the 5' RACE reads again in MiXCR, with one record for every CDR3 protein. The sample shows about 1,500,000 distinct CDR3 sequences, roughly 40% of them seen only once. The CDR3 totals 15 residues. In germline, CDR1 is SGHRS, CDR2 YFSETQ. V gave up 5 bases and J gave up 1 base, with 12 bases separating them.

The sequence came from a woman between 18 and 29 years old in good health. This chain joins TRBV5-1 and TRBJ1-4, with D unresolved. Input material: blood. The DNA for the CDR3 is TGCGCCAGCAGAAGGGAGGAGAGAACTAATGAAAAACTGTTTTTT. Its protein product is CASRREERTNEKLFF. Full variable domain (outside the CDR3, taken from reference TRBV5-1 and TRBJ1-4): KAGVTQTPRYLIKTRGQQVTLSCSPISGHRSVSWYQQTPGQGLQFLFEYFSETQRNKGNFPGRFSGRQFSNSRSEMNVSTLELGDSALYLCASRREERTNEKLFFGSGTQLSVL.